These 14 T cell receptor beta chains were sequenced from one sample in a study of cytomegalovirus exposure and HLA in healthy donors. 60 Vbeta and 13 Jbeta primers were used in PCR. Sequencing was performed with immunoSEQ multiplex PCR; in TCRdb, only in-frame clones are kept and a portion is missing. Here the sample spans around 120,000 clones, around 80% being singletons. The sequenced sample was PBMCs. These receptors all come from a man aged 50 to 60 in good health and CMV-seronegative.

The chain couples TRBV7-9 to TRBJ1-3; no clear D. The CDR3 loop spans 15 amino acids. V was trimmed by 5 bases and J by 0 bases, leaving 11 bases between them. Germline loops: CDR1 SEHNR, CDR2 FQNEAQ (reference sequence). The CDR3: CASSLTDPSGNTIYF. Here the CDR3 DNA reads TGTGCCAGCAGCCTAACAGATCCCTCTGGAAACACCATATATTTT. Based on the CDR3 plus reference TRBV7-9 and TRBJ1-3, the full variable domain is DTGVSQNPRHKITKRGQNVTFRCDPISEHNRLYWYRQTLGQGPEFLTYFQNEAQLEKSRLLSDRFSAERPKGSFSTLEIQRTEQGDSAMYLCASSLTDPSGNTIYFGEGSWLTVV.

V usage is TRBV6-1 and J usage is TRBJ1-5; D remains ambiguous. Germline CDR1 is MNHNS and CDR2 is SASEGT. The CDR3 covers 14 residues. V lost 8 bases, J lost 2 bases, and 13 bases lay in between. The CDR3 spells CASGESGGNQPQHF. The CDR3 region has the DNA TGTGCCAGCGGGGAGAGTGGTGGCAATCAGCCCCAGCATTTT.

This chain links TRBV6-1 with TRBJ1-4; no reliable D call. The CDR3 length is 16 residues. Looked up from germline, CDR1 is MNHNS and CDR2 is SASEGT. V gave up 2 bases and J gave up 0 bases, with 10 bases separating them. CDR3 region: CASSEFGDPTNEKLFF. The CDR3 DNA reads TGTGCCAGCAGTGAATTCGGAGACCCAACTAATGAAAAACTGTTTTTT.

V and J are TRBV7-9 and TRBJ1-6, with 9 bases aligning to TRBD1. Per germline, CDR1 SEHNR and CDR2 FQNEAQ (reference sequence). The CDR3 is made up of 15 amino acids. The ends lost 4 bases at V and 9 bases at J; junction bases unmatched: 7. The CDR3 protein is CASSSHGTGISPLHF. CDR3 sequence (DNA): TGTGCCAGCAGCTCCCACGGGACAGGGATTTCACCCCTCCACTTT.

The CDR3 bases are TGCAGCGTTGAAGATCGGGGTGACTATGGCTACACCTTC. This codes for CSVEDRGDYGYTF. This chain uses TRBV29-1 with TRBJ1-2; no clear D. CDR1 and CDR2 (germline): SQVTM, ANQGSEA. With 0 bases removed from V and 3 bases from J, the gap between germline ends came to 8 bases. The CDR3 runs to 13 residues.

This chain links TRBV9 with TRBJ2-1, with a weak D call TRBD2 (5 bases). The CDR3 contains 16 residues. V lost 0 bases and J 6 bases, leaving 16 bases between the germline ends. Germline CDR1 and CDR2: SGDLS and YYNGEE. CDR3 region: CASSVGAGGSSNEQFF. The DNA for the CDR3 is TGTGCCAGCAGCGTAGGGGCAGGAGGTAGCAGCAATGAGCAGTTCTTC. Filled out from reference TRBV9 and TRBJ2-1, the complete variable domain reads DSGVTQTPKHLITATGQRVTLRCSPRSGDLSVYWYQQSLDQGLQFLIQYYNGEERAKGNILERFSAQQFPDLHSELNLSSLELGDSALYFCASSVGAGGSSNEQFFGPGTRLTVL.

There are a few counts of this clone. The rearrangement uses TRBV7-7 and TRBJ2-7; weak D call: TRBD1 (5 bases). CDR3 length equals 13 residues. CDR1 and CDR2 (germline): SSHAT, FNYEAQ (reference sequence). Trimming took 1 base from V and 3 from J, leaving 7 bases between them. The DNA of the CDR3 is TGTGCCAGCAGCTTAGGGACAAACTACGAGCAGTACTTC. Protein: CASSLGTNYEQYF. The entire variable domain, with the rest obtained from reference TRBV7-7 and TRBJ2-7, is as follows: GAGVSQSPRYKVTKRGQDVTLRCDPISSHATLYWYQQALGQGPEFLTYFNYEAQPDKSGLPSDRFSAERPEGSISTLTIQRTEQRDSAMYRCASSLGTNYEQYFGPGTRLTVT.

V and J are TRBV7-9 and TRBJ2-3, with 7 bases matching TRBD1. From germline, CDR1 is SEHNR and CDR2 FQNEAQ (reference sequence). The ends lost 5 bases at V and 0 bases at J; junction bases unmatched: 11. The CDR3 extends over 17 amino acids. The CDR3 here is CASSVPPGQTSTDTQYF. The CDR3 DNA follows: TGTGCCAGCAGCGTCCCTCCGGGACAGACTAGCACAGATACGCAGTATTTT.

This chain connects TRBV7-3 to TRBJ2-1, with 12 nucleotides matching TRBD2. The V gene end was trimmed by 5 bases and the J gene end by 6 bases; junction bases not matched to a gene: 2. Germline-derived CDR1 and CDR2 are SGHTA and FQGTGA. The CDR3 is made up of 14 amino acids. CDR3 nucleotides: TGTGCCAGCAGCCTAGCGGGGGGGGCCAATGAGCAGTTCTTC. It is translated as CASSLAGGANEQFF.

The rearrangement links TRBV10-1 to TRBJ1-2; D might be TRBD1 (5 bases). The CDR3 length is 11 residues. Trimming stripped 8 bases from V and 7 bases from J, with 11 bases between. Per germline, CDR1 WNHNN and CDR2 SYGVQD (reference sequence). The chain's CDR3 is CASEGRAGYTF. CDR3 coding DNA: TGCGCCAGCGAGGGGAGGGCTGGCTACACCTTC.

The sample holds one count of this clone. As DNA, the CDR3 is TGTGCCATCAGTGCCGGGACTAGCGGGGCCCTTTCGAGCTCCTACAATGAGCAGTTCTTC. Protein: CAISAGTSGALSSSYNEQFF. This chain uses TRBV10-3 with TRBJ2-1, with TRBD2 matching over 13 bases. J was trimmed by 0 bases and V by 4 bases; bases with no gene match: 12. Germline-derived CDR1 and CDR2 are ENHRY and SYGVKD. The CDR3 consists of 20 residues.

J is TRBJ1-1 and V is TRBV9; possibly TRBD1 for D (6 bases). Germline V gives CDR1 SGDLS, CDR2 YYNGEE. CDR3 length: 14 amino acids. Trimming took off 4 bases at V and 5 bases at J, with 15 bases between the two ends. DNA of the CDR3: TGTGCCAGCAGCACACTAGGGGGAGGGACTGAAGCTTTCTTT. Protein: CASSTLGGGTEAFF.

The chain recombines TRBV7-9 with TRBJ2-1, with a weak D call TRBD2 (5 bases). V was shortened by 0 bases and J by 2 bases, with 11 bases between the two germline ends. Germline V gene sequence: CDR1 SEHNR, CDR2 FQNEAQ (reference sequence). The CDR3 has 16 residues. This CDR3 is CASSLAGVGPYNEQFF. The CDR3 nucleotides are TGTGCCAGCAGCTTAGCGGGAGTAGGCCCCTACAATGAGCAGTTCTTC.

V usage is TRBV19 and J usage is TRBJ1-4; TRBD1 aligns across 10 bases. J lost 8 bases, V lost 4 bases, and 7 bases had no gene match. The CDR3 totals 15 residues. Germline V gene sequence: CDR1 LNHDA, CDR2 SQIVND (reference sequence). CDR3 sequence reads: CASSTTGTGEEKLFF. For the CDR3, the DNA is TGTGCCAGTAGTACTACCGGGACAGGGGAAGAAAAACTGTTTTTT.